The next 13 T cell receptor beta chains were all read from a single sample in a study of T cells expressing NK-cell markers. No DNA is given; TCRdb re-called the 5' RACE reads and lists each CDR3 protein once. Its table lists about 110,000 distinct CDR3 sequences. Sequenced input: blood T cells: a sorted CD56 or NKG2C T cell subset, CD4+ or CD8+ T cells, or bulk PBMC T cells (not recorded which). The receptors shown here come from a woman between 18 and 70 years old in good health.

The chain uses TRBV10-3 and TRBJ1-5. The CDR3 length is 14 residues. Germline V gene lookup returns CDR1 ENHRY and CDR2 SYGVKD. The CDR3 loop reads CAISEGQENQPQHF.

The chain uses TRBV4-3 and TRBJ2-3; there is no DNA to check the TCRdb D call of TRBD1. Germline loops: CDR1 LGHNA, CDR2 YSLEER. The CDR3 runs 15 residues. CDR3 protein: CASSQDTGGTDTQYF.

CDR3: CASSLGVRGASTDTQYF. This rearrangement joins TRBV11-2 to TRBJ2-3; TCRdb's assignment of TRBD1 cannot be checked, as there is no DNA. Germline V gene sequence: CDR1 SGHAT, CDR2 FQNNGV. This CDR3 has 17 residues.

V usage is TRBV11-2 and J usage is TRBJ1-1. Germline-derived CDR1 and CDR2 are SGHAT and FQNNGV. The CDR3 sequence is 12 residues long. CDR3 protein: CASSFLRDEAFF.

The V gene is TRBV11-2, the J gene TRBJ2-5; the TCRdb call, TRBD2, lacks DNA for checking. CDR3 length: 14 amino acids. Germline CDR1 is SGHAT and CDR2 is FQNNGV. The chain's CDR3 is CASSPPWLWETQYF.

The rearrangement links TRBV5-8 to TRBJ1-1; the TCRdb D gene call, TRBD1, has no DNA to confirm it. CDR3 length equals 16 residues. Germline lookup yields CDR1 SGHTS and CDR2 YDEGEE. CDR3 sequence reads: CASSLFKTGRNTEAFF.

The V gene is TRBV29-1, the J gene TRBJ2-1. The germline gives CDR1 SQVTM, CDR2 ANQGSEA. The CDR3 loop spans 11 amino acids. The CDR3 reads CSVDSYNEQFF.

The chain uses TRBV4-3 and TRBJ2-1; there is no DNA to check the TCRdb D call of TRBD2. The CDR3 extends over 16 amino acids. Germline V CDR1 and CDR2: LGHNA, YSLEER. CDR3: CASSQQAGGSYNEQFF.

This sequence joins TRBV10-3 and TRBJ2-5; without DNA, the TCRdb call of TRBD2 cannot be checked. CDR3 length equals 15 residues. From germline, CDR1 is ENHRY and CDR2 SYGVKD. The CDR3 loop is CAISGTSEIQETQYF.

The rearrangement joins TRBV9 to TRBJ2-1; TCRdb indicates TRBD2, and absent DNA this call remains unverified. The CDR3 runs 15 residues. Germline V CDR1 and CDR2: SGDLS, YYNGEE. The CDR3 reads CASSWGGGRNNEQFF.

This chain uses TRBV18 with TRBJ2-1; TCRdb calls TRBD1, which cannot be checked without DNA. The CDR3 is 17 amino acids. Germline assignment: CDR1 KGHSH and CDR2 LQKENI. This chain's CDR3 is CASSPSGTENYVSEQFF.

The rearrangement uses TRBV29-1 and TRBJ2-1. Germline V lookup: CDR1 SQVTM, CDR2 ANQGSEA. The CDR3 loop spans 13 amino acids. This CDR3 reads CSVVEGPFGEQFF.

This chain connects TRBV11-2 to TRBJ2-3; TCRdb's D call of TRBD2 is untestable without DNA. CDR1 SGHAT and CDR2 FQNNGV come from the germline V gene. The CDR3 length is 18 residues. The CDR3 sequence: CASSSRRGTSGGTDTQYF.